Described below is a single TCR beta chain sequence and its context. The source of the sample is a study of cytomegalovirus exposure and HLA in healthy donors. Study details: The Caucasian-associated ancestry cluster held roughly 81% of some 420 genotyped donors.

60 Vbeta and 13 Jbeta primers were used in PCR. TCRdb keeps only in-frame clones here, not all; method: immunoSEQ multiplex PCR. Among 150,000 or so clones listed, about two thirds were seen once. The CDR3 runs 15 residues. The germline CDR1 and CDR2 sequences are SGHRS and YFSETQ. V was pared by 1 base and J by 5 bases, with 13 bases between. J is TRBJ2-1 and V is TRBV5-1, with D maybe TRBD2 (7 bases). Sequenced: PBMCs. The origin of this receptor is a woman younger than 35 in good health and CMV-seronegative. The CDR3 protein is CASSLLRGADNEQFF. CDR3 nucleotide sequence: TGCGCCAGCAGCTTGCTTCGGGGGGCTGACAATGAGCAGTTCTTC.